Each of the 8 T cell receptor beta chains below was sequenced from the same sample in a study of human T cells and chemical hapten exposure. Time point reported: patch test 1, 2 weeks after DPC sensitization. Described treatment: therapeutic diphenylcyclopropenone sensitization with weekly scalp DPC. TCRdb reanalysed the RACE reads using MiXCR and keeps one entry per CDR3 protein. This repertoire shows roughly 82,000 distinct CDR3 sequences, 12% found once; its top ten account for about 3.7%. The specimen was whole blood, collected in connection with sensitization to the hapten diphenylcyclopropenone (DPC). Every receptor here comes from a woman aged 55-69 years with alopecia areata. Some clones in this sample may be carry-over from other donors' samples.

The chain carries TRBV20-1 and TRBJ1-2, with TRBD1 as a possible D gene (6 bases). Germline V gene lookup returns CDR1 DFQATT and CDR2 SNEGSKA (reference sequence). The CDR3 length is 13 residues. V dropped 6 bases and J dropped 5 bases, with 16 bases sitting between them. CDR3 sequence (DNA): TGCAGTGCCCCTCCGGGGGCTGAGTATGGCTACACCTTC. The encoded protein is CSAPPGAEYGYTF.

This clonotype has a handful of counts. The CDR3 coding sequence is TGTGCCAGCAGCATAACAGGGGGATGGACTGAAGCTTTCTTT. Encoded protein: CASSITGGWTEAFF. V usage is TRBV5-4 and J usage is TRBJ1-1; TRBD1 aligns across 8 bases. The CDR3 length is 14 residues. CDR1 and CDR2 (germline): SGHNT, YYREEE (reference sequence). Losses at the gene ends were 4 bases for V and 5 bases for J; bases not matched to a gene: 7.

V is TRBV27 and J is TRBJ1-5; D gene ambiguous. The V end lost 0 bases, the J end lost 6 bases, and 9 bases lay between the germline ends. The CDR3 runs 14 residues. Germline lookup yields CDR1 MNHEY and CDR2 SMNVEV (reference sequence). The DNA of the CDR3 is TGTGCCAGCAGTTTATCCTGGGGAAGTCAGCCCCAGCATTTT. Translating it yields CASSLSWGSQPQHF.

With regard to this clonotype: Relative to the germline gene, one junction end is altered; a read error may explain this. The chain employs TRBV5-1 and TRBJ1-2; D is unresolved. Germline V gene sequence: CDR1 SGHRS, CDR2 YFSETQ. This CDR3 region has 13 residues. The DNA for the CDR3 is TGCGCCAGCGGCTTGGGTGAGAACTATGGCTACACCTTC. It encodes CASGLGENYGYTF.

This clonotype was recorded many times. This rearrangement joins TRBV12-3 or TRBV12-4 to TRBJ2-7; TRBD2 matches at 9 bases. V shed 3 bases, J shed 4 bases, and the junction held 4 bases outside the gene matches. This CDR3 is 14 amino acids long. Written as DNA, the CDR3 is TGTGCCAGCAGTTTGGGAGCGGGGGGTTACGAGCAGTACTTC. Translated: CASSLGAGGYEQYF.

This clonotype was picked up many times. This chain connects TRBV6-6 to TRBJ1-1; D not certain. The V and J ends lost 10 bases and 3 bases respectively, with 12 bases between them. CDR1 is MNHNY, CDR2 SVGAGI, per germline (reference sequence). CDR3 length: 12 residues. Written as DNA, the CDR3 is TGTGCCACCCATCGACAAGACACTGAAGCTTTCTTT. It specifies CATHRQDTEAFF.

This clonotype was detected ten times or more. V gene TRBV7-2 combines with J gene TRBJ2-5; D call uncertain. The germline V gene has CDR1 SGHTA and CDR2 FQGNSA. This CDR3 is 14 amino acids long. The V end was cut by 4 bases, the J end by 0 bases, with 9 bases between. The CDR3 loop is CASSSRAYQETQYF. CDR3 nucleotide sequence: TGTGCCAGCAGCTCACGGGCGTACCAAGAGACCCAGTACTTC.

The chain has TRBV11-2 and TRBJ1-6, with 7 bases lining up with TRBD1. The CDR3 loop spans 17 amino acids. V lost 5 bases, J lost 0 bases, and 7 bases stayed unmatched. The germline gives CDR1 SGHAT, CDR2 FQNNGV. CDR3 nucleotides: TGTGCCAGCAGCCATGGGACAGTAAGCTCCTATAATTCACCCCTCCACTTT. Amino acid sequence: CASSHGTVSSYNSPLHF.